This is a list of T cell receptor beta chains from one sample in a study of blood T cells in healthy people across ages. Each CDR3 protein is one row after TCRdb ran MiXCR on the 5' RACE reads. The sample shows about 640,000 distinct CDR3 sequences, roughly 58% of them seen only once. Sequencing was done on a sample of blood. The source of these receptors is a man aged 60 to 69 in good health. CDR3s include the opening cysteine and the closing phenylalanine or tryptophan. Fields, in order: J gene, V gene, clone size, CDR3 length, D gene, CDR3 protein, CDR3 DNA. D genes are given only for firm matches. Rows may omit the clone size; those that give it use once, few, many or a size class.

J gene: TRBJ2-7; V gene: TRBV29-1; clone size: .; CDR3 length: 16; D gene: TRBD1; CDR3 protein: CSAVWDRRFSPYEQYF; CDR3 DNA: TGCAGCGCCGTGTGGGACAGGCGTTTTTCTCCCTACGAGCAGTACTTC
J gene: TRBJ2-1; V gene: TRBV2; clone size: .; CDR3 length: 14; D gene: .; CDR3 protein: CATSLSRSQETQFF; CDR3 DNA: TGTGCCACTTCCCTCTCCCGGAGCCAAGAGACCCAGTTCTTC
J gene: TRBJ2-1; V gene: TRBV9; clone size: few; CDR3 length: 14; D gene: TRBD2; CDR3 protein: CASSVARRGNEQFF; CDR3 DNA: TGTGCCAGCAGCGTAGCCAGGCGGGGGAATGAGCAGTTCTTC
J gene: TRBJ1-1; V gene: TRBV29-1; clone size: .; CDR3 length: 14; D gene: .; CDR3 protein: CSVEVTGADTEAFF; CDR3 DNA: TGCAGCGTTGAAGTGACGGGGGCGGACACTGAAGCTTTCTTT
J gene: TRBJ1-2; V gene: TRBV3-1; clone size: .; CDR3 length: 15; D gene: .; CDR3 protein: CASSQDLAANYGYTF; CDR3 DNA: TGTGCCAGCAGCCAAGATCTGGCAGCTAACTATGGCTACACCTTC
J gene: TRBJ1-2; V gene: TRBV6-6; clone size: .; CDR3 length: 17; D gene: TRBD1; CDR3 protein: CASRPPGQGSGDYGYTF; CDR3 DNA: TGTGCCAGCAGGCCTCCGGGACAGGGGTCCGGTGACTATGGCTACACCTTC
J gene: TRBJ2-2; V gene: TRBV19; clone size: few; CDR3 length: 13; D gene: .; CDR3 protein: CASSRQNTGELFF; CDR3 DNA: TGTGCCAGTAGCCGGCAGAACACCGGGGAGCTGTTTTTT
J gene: TRBJ2-5; V gene: TRBV7-6; clone size: .; CDR3 length: 14; D gene: TRBD2; CDR3 protein: CASNPRGFQETQYF; CDR3 DNA: TGTGCCAGCAACCCGCGGGGGTTCCAAGAGACCCAGTACTTC
J gene: TRBJ2-3; V gene: TRBV29-1; clone size: .; CDR3 length: 15; D gene: .; CDR3 protein: CSVTRAPRSTDTQYF; CDR3 DNA: TGCAGCGTCACAAGGGCCCCCCGTAGCACAGATACGCAGTATTTT
J gene: TRBJ1-2; V gene: TRBV10-3; clone size: .; CDR3 length: 16; D gene: .; CDR3 protein: CAISESRGPRNYGYTF; CDR3 DNA: TGTGCCATCAGTGAGTCGCGGGGCCCACGCAACTATGGCTACACCTTC
J gene: TRBJ2-5; V gene: TRBV11-2; clone size: .; CDR3 length: 13; D gene: .; CDR3 protein: CASSLAPRGPQYF; CDR3 DNA: TGTGCCAGCAGCTTAGCCCCTAGGGGTCCCCAGTACTTC
J gene: TRBJ1-5; V gene: TRBV24-1; clone size: .; CDR3 length: 13; D gene: TRBD1; CDR3 protein: CATSGDSYQPQHF; CDR3 DNA: TGTGCCACCAGTGGGGACAGTTATCAGCCCCAGCATTTT
J gene: TRBJ2-7; V gene: TRBV29-1; clone size: .; CDR3 length: 13; D gene: TRBD1; CDR3 protein: CSVSGTGVGEQYF; CDR3 DNA: TGCAGCGTTTCCGGGACAGGGGTGGGGGAGCAGTACTTC
J gene: TRBJ1-1; V gene: TRBV28; clone size: .; CDR3 length: 14; D gene: .; CDR3 protein: CASSPIPYNTEAFF; CDR3 DNA: TGTGCCAGCAGCCCCATCCCATATAACACTGAAGCTTTCTTT
J gene: TRBJ2-1; V gene: TRBV29-1; clone size: few; CDR3 length: 12; D gene: TRBD1; CDR3 protein: CSAGTGDNEQFF; CDR3 DNA: TGCAGCGCCGGGACAGGGGACAATGAGCAGTTCTTC
J gene: TRBJ2-7; V gene: TRBV10-1; clone size: .; CDR3 length: 13; D gene: .; CDR3 protein: CASSLQEGGEQYF; CDR3 DNA: TGCGCCAGCAGCCTACAGGAGGGGGGCGAGCAGTACTTC
J gene: TRBJ2-2; V gene: TRBV7-2; clone size: once; CDR3 length: 16; D gene: .; CDR3 protein: CASSFVGGSNTGELFF; CDR3 DNA: TGTGCCAGCAGCTTCGTTGGAGGCTCGAACACCGGGGAGCTGTTTTTT
J gene: TRBJ1-5; V gene: TRBV20-1; clone size: .; CDR3 length: 12; D gene: .; CDR3 protein: CSARVGYQPQHF; CDR3 DNA: TGCAGTGCTAGAGTTGGTTATCAGCCCCAGCATTTT
J gene: TRBJ1-1; V gene: TRBV20-1; clone size: .; CDR3 length: 14; D gene: .; CDR3 protein: CSARDSSGNTEAFF; CDR3 DNA: TGCAGTGCTAGAGATTCTAGCGGGAACACTGAAGCTTTCTTT